Listed below are T cell receptor beta chains from one sample, sequenced in a study of early stage breast cancer tumors. Data came from immunoSEQ multiplex PCR; TCRdb stores just in-frame clones and leaves some out. The sample gives about 51,000 clones, over 75% of which show up once; 3% to 4% is in the top ten. Source material: blood. The receptors derive from a person aged 35 to 50 with breast cancer. Both conserved end residues are part of each CDR3. Fields, in order: J gene, V gene, clone size, D gene, CDR3 DNA, CDR3 protein. A D gene is named only where the DNA matches it firmly. Not all rows give a size; the values are once, few, many and, for expanded clones, a class.

j_call: TRBJ1-1; v_call: TRBV20-1; clone_size: -; d_call: -; cdr3_nt: TGCAGTGCCGAAGGGGTTCCTGAAGCTTTCTTT; cdr3_aa: CSAEGVPEAFF
j_call: TRBJ1-5; v_call: TRBV6-5; clone_size: -; d_call: -; cdr3_nt: TGTGCCAGCAGTTATAAAGGTGGCCCCCAGCATTTT; cdr3_aa: CASSYKGGPQHF
j_call: TRBJ2-7; v_call: TRBV6-1; clone_size: -; d_call: TRBD2; cdr3_nt: TGTGCCAGCAGTGAAGGAGGGCTAGCGGGATGGGACTACGAGCAGTACTTC; cdr3_aa: CASSEGGLAGWDYEQYF
j_call: TRBJ1-2; v_call: TRBV19; clone_size: -; d_call: TRBD1; cdr3_nt: TGTGCCAGTAGTCTAGACAGGGGTGATGGAGGCTACACCTTC; cdr3_aa: CASSLDRGDGGYTF
j_call: TRBJ1-2; v_call: TRBV27; clone_size: few; d_call: TRBD1; cdr3_nt: TGTGCCAGCAGTCGCCAGGGGGTCTACTATGGCTACACCTTC; cdr3_aa: CASSRQGVYYGYTF
j_call: TRBJ2-1; v_call: TRBV30; clone_size: -; d_call: TRBD2; cdr3_nt: TGTGCCTGGAAGAGCGGGAGCTGGGGGAATGAGCAGTTCTTC; cdr3_aa: CAWKSGSWGNEQFF
j_call: TRBJ2-3; v_call: TRBV5-4; clone_size: -; d_call: -; cdr3_nt: TGTGCCAGCACACAACCGAGGCGCAGATGCTTCACAGATACGCAGTATTTT; cdr3_aa: CASTQPRRRCFTDTQYF
j_call: TRBJ2-7; v_call: TRBV5-8; clone_size: -; d_call: TRBD2; cdr3_nt: TGTGCCAGCAGCTTTAGCGGGAGCGTCTACGAGCAGTACTTC; cdr3_aa: CASSFSGSVYEQYF
j_call: TRBJ1-1; v_call: TRBV5-1; clone_size: -; d_call: -; cdr3_nt: TGCGCCAGCAGCTTGGGGGAGGGGAACACTGAAGCTTTCTTT; cdr3_aa: CASSLGEGNTEAFF
j_call: TRBJ2-7; v_call: TRBV2; clone_size: -; d_call: TRBD2; cdr3_nt: TGTGCCAGCAGTGGGGGGTATCAGTGGAGAGCGGGAGGCCAAATGACCTCCTACGAGCAGTACTTC; cdr3_aa: CASSGGYQWRAGGQMTSYEQYF
j_call: TRBJ2-7; v_call: TRBV21-1; clone_size: -; d_call: -; cdr3_nt: TGTGCCAGCACCATCGGTCCGGGACGGATCTACGAGCAGTACTTC; cdr3_aa: CASTIGPGRIYEQYF
j_call: TRBJ2-7; v_call: TRBV14; clone_size: -; d_call: TRBD2; cdr3_nt: TGTGCCAGCAGCCAGGCTAGCGGGGTTTACGAGCAGTACTTC; cdr3_aa: CASSQASGVYEQYF
j_call: TRBJ2-7; v_call: TRBV7-2; clone_size: -; d_call: -; cdr3_nt: TGTGCCAGCAGCCGGATCGGCGGGGTCTCCGAGCAGTACTTC; cdr3_aa: CASSRIGGVSEQYF
j_call: TRBJ2-6; v_call: TRBV5-1; clone_size: -; d_call: -; cdr3_nt: TGCGCCAGCAGCTTGGCGGACCACTCTGGGGCCAACGTCCTGACTTTC; cdr3_aa: CASSLADHSGANVLTF
j_call: TRBJ2-7; v_call: TRBV15; clone_size: -; d_call: -; cdr3_nt: TGTGCCACCCCGACCAGGGAGCGCCACGAGCAGTACTTC; cdr3_aa: CATPTRERHEQYF
j_call: TRBJ1-2; v_call: TRBV27; clone_size: -; d_call: -; cdr3_nt: TGTGCCAGCAGTTTTCAAATCGGCTATGGCTACACCTTC; cdr3_aa: CASSFQIGYGYTF